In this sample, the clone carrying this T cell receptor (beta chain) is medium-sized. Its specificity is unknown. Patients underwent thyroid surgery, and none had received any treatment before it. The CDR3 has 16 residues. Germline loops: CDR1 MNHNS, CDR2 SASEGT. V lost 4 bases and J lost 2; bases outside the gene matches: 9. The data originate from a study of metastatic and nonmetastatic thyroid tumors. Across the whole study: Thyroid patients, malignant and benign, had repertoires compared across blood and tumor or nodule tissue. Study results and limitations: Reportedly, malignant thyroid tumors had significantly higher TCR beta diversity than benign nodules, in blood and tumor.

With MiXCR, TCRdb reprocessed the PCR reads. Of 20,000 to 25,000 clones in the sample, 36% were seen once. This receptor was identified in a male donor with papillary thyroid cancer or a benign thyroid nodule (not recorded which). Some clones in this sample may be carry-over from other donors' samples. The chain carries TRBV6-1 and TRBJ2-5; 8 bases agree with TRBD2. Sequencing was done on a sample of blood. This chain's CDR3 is CASSAPGLGRQETQYF. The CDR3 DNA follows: TGTGCCAGCAGTGCCCCGGGACTAGGAAGGCAAGAGACCCAGTACTTC.